This paragraph reports one TCR beta chain. Its antigen remains unknown. The data were taken from a study of OX40 agonist ivuxolimab in advanced cancers. Turning to the study itself: Hepatocellular carcinoma, melanoma, renal cell or head and neck cancer occurred in dose-escalation patients. Males comprised 75% to 90% of the group, whose mean age was around 62 years (range 23 to 79). Findings and limits, study-wide: Patients who responded partially at 0.1-3.0 mg/kg showed clonal expansion ranking among the lowest.

The assay was immunoSEQ multiplex PCR, and TCRdb's table has in-frame clones only and misses some. The table lists some 67,000 clones, 85% of them singletons. This clonotype was sampled from an adult with an advanced solid tumor such as melanoma, head and neck, liver or kidney cancer. Material: CD4+ or CD8+ T cells sorted from blood, obtained in a trial of the OX40 agonist ivuxolimab.

CDR3 residues: CASSTGGRNEQYF. Here the CDR3 DNA reads TGTGCCAGCAGTACCGGGGGGAGGAACGAGCAGTACTTC. The chain joins TRBV6-5 to TRBJ2-7; 7 nucleotides align to TRBD2. This CDR3 has 13 residues. The germline CDR1 and CDR2 sequences are MNHEY and SVGAGI. V lost 5 bases to trimming and J lost 5 bases; unmatched junction nucleotides: 6.